This TCR beta chain was identified during a study of cytomegalovirus exposure and HLA in healthy donors (TCRdb year 2017). A note on the overall study: According to an earlier analysis of 550 to 750 of the donors, some 170 million T cells yielded over 90 million unique TCR beta sequences and approximately 300 Gb of sequence data. Approximately 300 gigabases of sequencing data and around 85 million unique TCR sequences made up an early release that covered nearly 650 HLA-typed donors. Alongside the repertoire data, information on donor age, sex, ethnicity and CMV serostatus was compiled. Among the roughly 430 genotyped donors, approximately 82% belonged to the genetic ancestry cluster associated with self-reported Caucasian donors. The number of donors typed differed by locus, with roughly 620-630 for A, B, C, DRB1 and DQB1, around 500 for DQA1, approximately 580 for DPA1, and 450 to 480 for DPB1. Among about 400 genotyped donors of the cohort, an average of roughly 230,000 unique TCR beta nucleotide sequences was sequenced per donor, of which about 20% were non-productive. Rather than using new phenotypic data, the later analysis identified candidate immune exposures from TCR beta sequences and from how often those sequences occurred across donors. All discovery cohort repertoires had been generated on a single sequencing platform. Besides the first cohort of some 670 subjects, a separate validation cohort made up of 120 or so different subjects was used. HLA typing covered class I and class II loci at four-digit resolution. To decide whether each TCR beta V gene segment behaved as functional or pseudogenic, an earlier analysis of several hundred of the donors relied on high-throughput TCR beta sequencing. The study aimed to test whether signatures of past pathogen exposure could be identified by cataloging public T cell receptors. A later genetic analysis used genome-wide SNP genotypes for 398 of the 666 donors, treating that subset as a discovery cohort. To predict cytomegalovirus infection status, the study brought together high-throughput TCR immunosequencing, statistical association of individual TCRs with disease status, and machine learning. The T cell repertoires of 550 to 850 subjects were profiled by immunosequencing and related to cytomegalovirus serostatus. To study patterns of TCR occurrence, a later analysis re-analyzed previously published TCR beta repertoires from under 750 donors and added high-resolution HLA genotyping. Four or five DR-DQ haplotypes were treated as single units for association and clustering because of strong linkage in the cohort.

Concerning this clone itself: Its antigen remains undetermined. The same CDR3 arises from other DNA sequences in this sample as well.

To prepare the library, the immunoSEQ multiplex PCR assay was applied. The multiplex PCR relied on a mix of 60 forward primers for TCR Vbeta segments and 13 reverse primers for TCR Jbeta segments. Amplification of the CDR3 region of rearranged TCR beta genes was performed with a multiplex PCR assay on genomic DNA. The amplified TCR beta libraries were sequenced on the Illumina HiSeq System as 87-base-pair reads. The source study handled its data this way. Across the 700 or so repertoires, a later analysis counted tens of millions of unique TCR beta chains, around 10 million of which were shared by at least two donors. Raw reads were error-corrected and collapsed into unique sequences by a nearest-neighbor algorithm in which closely related sequences were merged to remove PCR and sequencing errors. Alignment of CDR3 sequences to IMGT reference sequences was used to assign V, D and J gene segments. For a sequence to be retained, a match of at least six nucleotides to both a V gene segment and a J gene segment was required. Rearrangements were called productive when the CDR3 lacked stop codons and stayed in frame with V and J; all others were non-productive. CDR3 was defined by IMGT convention, running from the second conserved V-encoded cysteine to the conserved J-encoded phenylalanine. In an earlier analysis of just under 600 of the donors, sequences lacking an unambiguous match to a single V gene segment were excluded. An earlier analysis of some 500 of the donors classified V segments as functional when productive rearrangements were above 56.7% and as segregating when the standard deviation between donors was above 5%. To diagnose cytomegalovirus status from the catalog of TCR beta chain sequences, a statistical classification framework was built. V and J gene assignment, in a later analysis, came from comparing TCR nucleotide sequences with IMGT/GENE-DB human TR gene sequences. In a later analysis, CDR3 sequences and most-parsimonious VDJ recombination scenarios were assigned using the TCRdist pipeline. In a later analysis, each TCR beta chain was defined by its CDR3 amino acid sequence together with its V-gene family, and reads without a unique V-gene family were excluded. In a later analysis, 450 to 600 highly shared, low-generation-probability nucleotide sequences were removed to address suspected cross-contamination and a sequencing artifact. For each public chain, a later analysis derived a clonal expansion index from normalized ranks of inferred template counts within each repertoire. A later analysis computed generation probabilities with a VDJ recombination model fitted to out-of-frame rearrangements, and checked the results against IGoR. A later analysis scored TCR-TCR, TCR-HLA and TCR-CMV co-occurrence with hypergeometric tests, applying a repertoire-size bias correction to TCR pairs. A later analysis estimated false discovery rates by permuting HLA or CMV assignments 20 times. A later analysis grouped co-occurring TCRs with DBSCAN, adding TCRdist sequence similarity when clustering within HLA-allele-positive subsets. For co-occurrence clustering, repertoires with fewer than 30,000 or more than 120,000 public chains were excluded, along with roughly 5 repertoires with anomalous nucleotide sharing. The clones in this table, taken by TCRdb from immuneACCESS, are in-frame only. Not every clone is retained; where verified, under half of the shortfall comes from an unresolved V gene, and the cause of the rest is unknown. Clonal size and the V and J genes are those of that table, whereas D and trimming came from the DNA. This sample's table lists 140,000 to 150,000 clones. The ten largest make up about 0.96% of the sample.

The CDR3 covers 15 residues, taking in both the cysteine and the phenylalanine. CDR3 DNA is the only sequence kept; it has 45 bases, read in frame from the first base. Trimming takes 6 bases off V and 0 bases off J; junction bases not matched to a gene: 4. In the germline V gene, CDR1 corresponds to MNHEY and CDR2 to SVGAGI. The cohort was made up of hundreds of healthy bone marrow donors. All cohort members were sampled while nominally healthy, although unrecorded immune exposures were likely present. The donor tested CMV seronegative and was one of the 352 seronegative cohort members. Every donor gave a peripheral blood sample, and the peripheral blood mononuclear cells from that sample were used for TCR beta sequencing. The Qiagen DNeasy Blood Extraction Kit was used to extract genomic DNA from the blood cell samples. The paper's findings and limits, for the study overall: Fewer than 20 rarely observed V segments, including chromosome 9 orphons, were excluded from the earlier analysis of almost 600 of the donors because counts were too low. Several of the top co-occurrence clusters appeared to be linked to parvovirus B19, influenza, CMV and Epstein-Barr virus, according to a later analysis. Only TCR beta chains were sequenced in this cohort, and the absence of alpha or paired-chain data limited detectable features. A further reported finding was that TCR beta sequences accurately predicted the HLA-A and HLA-B alleles for most subjects in the first cohort. When HLA alleles, especially DR and DQ, strongly co-occurred, attributing TCR associations to individual alleles was difficult. According to the authors, the approach could potentially be generalized to other disease states and immunological phenotypes. Linkage disequilibrium might explain the correlated functional status among segregating V segments, but an unknown experimental factor could not be ruled out. CMV serostatus was the only immune exposure information available for the cohort. Three of the identified cytomegalovirus-associated TCR beta chains were confirmed in vitro to be specific for cytomegalovirus antigens. The classifier was reported to diagnose cytomegalovirus status with high specificity and sensitivity in both the original and validation cohorts. In a later genetic analysis, a missense DCLRE1C variant was associated with V-gene and J-gene trimming of TCR beta chains, and the association was replicated in an independent cohort. Some IMGT-functional V segments, including TRBV6-2 and TRBV6-3, could not be distinguished by the 87-base-pair reads and were therefore excluded. Because HLA typing was missing for some donors at each locus, association tests included only the typed subset. A cluster of highly shared sequence variants was judged likely to represent a technical artifact of the sequencing pipeline. Compared with equally common non-associated chains, HLA-associated TCR beta chains in a later analysis were more clonally expanded and had lower generation probabilities. Roughly uniform sequencing depth across donors was assumed in presence/absence analyses, although this assumption may not hold. In a later analysis, the rate of TCR association differed among HLA loci, with DRB1 alleles having the most associated TCRs and HLA-C alleles having the fewest. Most CMV-associated TCR beta chains appeared to be HLA-restricted in a later analysis, and the HLA associations seemed to be driven largely by CMV exposure. The study gave a list of about 160 TCR beta chains associated with cytomegalovirus. An earlier analysis of around 540 of the donors showed that most TCR beta V segments appeared in productive rearrangements either about 90% or about 30% of the time, which broadly matched IMGT annotations. Across donors, most TCR sequences were observed very rarely, whereas some public TCRs were present in many individuals. In a later analysis, about 16,000 TCR beta sequences were associated with specific HLA alleles at a false discovery rate of 0.05. In a later genetic analysis, fewer N-insertions in productive TCRs were reported among donors in an Asian-associated ancestry cluster than the approximately 710-donor mean.

The V and J genes are TRBV6-5 and TRBJ2-7, with 11 bases aligning to TRBD2. The specimen was PBMCs. The sequence derives from a male donor in good health and CMV-seronegative. CDR3 protein: CASSLTSGSSYEQYF. The DNA sequence reads TGTGCCAGCAGCCTAACTAGCGGGAGCTCCTACGAGCAGTACTTC.